These 10 T cell receptor beta chains came from one sample sequenced in a study of T-cell reconstitution after alpha-beta-depleted transplantation in children. Unique molecular identifiers were incorporated into the prepared TCRbeta library. TCRdb ran MiXCR on the PCR reads and lists one entry per CDR3 protein. The table has 600,000 to 700,000 distinct CDR3 sequences, around 16% seen once; the top ten hold approximately 1%. The specimen was PBMCs from the stem cell graft donor, collected from the stem cell graft. Receptors originate from a human donor who donated a stem cell graft to a child with acute myeloid leukemia.

This clonotype has ten or more counts. The V call is TRBV20-1, the J call TRBJ2-1, with D tentatively TRBD1 or TRBD2 (5 bases each). This CDR3 is built from 14 residues. Trimming took off 3 bases at V and 0 bases at J, with 9 bases between the two ends. The germline V gene encodes CDR1 DFQATT and CDR2 SNEGSKA (reference sequence). The CDR3 DNA reads TGCAGTGCTAGTCCAGGGAGCTCCTACAATGAGCAGTTCTTC. Residues: CSASPGSSYNEQFF.

This chain connects TRBV15 to TRBJ2-5; no firm D call. V gave up 1 base and J gave up 4 bases, with 10 bases separating them. The CDR3 totals 14 residues. The germline V gene has CDR1 LNHNV and CDR2 YYDKDF (reference sequence). The DNA for the CDR3 is TGTGCCACCAGCAGAGTCAGTTACGGAGAGACCCAGTACTTC. Its protein product is CATSRVSYGETQYF. Together with reference TRBV15 and TRBJ2-5, the CDR3 gives the full variable domain: DAMVIQNPRYQVTQFGKPVTLSCSQTLNHNVMYWYQQKSSQAPKLLFHYYDKDFNNEADTPDNFQSRRPNTSFCFLDIRSPGLGDTAMYLCATSRVSYGETQYFGPGTRLLVL.

This clonotype turned up a few times. The chain couples TRBV15 to TRBJ2-7; D gene uncertain. V shed 0 bases and J shed 6 bases, with 18 bases lying between them. This CDR3 is built from 16 residues. The V gene's germline CDR1 is LNHNV and CDR2 YYDKDF (reference sequence). The CDR3 nucleotides are TGTGCCACCAGCAGAGACGTGGTGCCGTCGAACCCCGAGCAGTACTTC. Its translation: CATSRDVVPSNPEQYF.

The chain couples TRBV20-1 to TRBJ2-5; D might be TRBD2 (6 bases). Germline values: CDR1 DFQATT, CDR2 SNEGSKA (reference sequence). The V end lost 6 bases, the J end lost 3 bases, and 23 bases lay between the germline ends. This CDR3 contains 16 residues. The CDR3 spells CSAAAPGLGFEETQYF. The DNA for the CDR3 is TGCAGTGCCGCGGCTCCGGGACTGGGGTTCGAAGAGACCCAGTACTTC.

This clonotype was observed many times. The chain carries TRBV5-6 and TRBJ2-7; D not resolved. CDR1 and CDR2 from the germline V gene are SGHDT and YYEEEE. V dropped 2 bases and J dropped 0 bases, with 9 bases sitting between them. The CDR3 contains 14 residues. CDR3 in DNA: TGTGCCAGCAGCTTACAGACACACTCCTACGAGCAGTACTTC. It specifies CASSLQTHSYEQYF.

This sequence joins TRBV12-3 or TRBV12-4 and TRBJ1-4; D unclear. This CDR3 region has 12 residues. With 8 bases removed from V and 6 bases from J, the gap between germline ends came to 10 bases. The CDR3, as DNA: TGTGCCAGCGGGTGGACGGATGAAAAACTGTTTTTT. This encodes CASGWTDEKLFF.

Comment on this clonotype: A junction end diverges from the germline sequence, so it may reflect a read error. V and J are TRBV4-3 and TRBJ1-5; perhaps TRBD1 as D (6 bases). The germline gives CDR1 LGHNA, CDR2 YSLEER. This CDR3 has 16 amino acids. CDR3 sequence: CASSQVRQASSQPQHF. DNA for the CDR3: TGCGCCAGCAGCCAAGTCCGACAGGCTAGCAGTCAGCCCCAGCATTTT.

This chain joins TRBV24-1 and TRBJ2-1; D call uncertain. Trimming pared 3 bases from V and 7 bases from J, leaving 15 bases between. Germline assignment: CDR1 KGHDR and CDR2 SFDVKD. The CDR3 length is 15 residues. CDR3: CATSDVVAVKNEQFF. CDR3 DNA sequence: TGTGCCACCAGTGATGTCGTCGCAGTTAAGAATGAGCAGTTCTTC.

Details on this clonotype: This could be a read error, since a much larger clone is one nucleotide away. This rearrangement joins TRBV29-1 to TRBJ1-2; TRBD1 agrees at 9 bases. CDR3 length equals 11 residues. Germline V gene data show CDR1 as SQVTM and CDR2 as ANQGSEA. V gave up 6 bases and J gave up 9 bases; unmatched junction bases: 5. CDR3 in DNA: TGCAGCGTGACAGGGGGTCATCGCTACACCTTC. This codes for CSVTGGHRYTF. The entire variable domain, with the rest obtained from reference TRBV29-1 and TRBJ1-2, is as follows: SAVISQKPSRDICQRGTSLTIQCQVDSQVTMMFWYRQQPGQSLTLIATANQGSEATYESGFVIDKFPISRPNLTFSTLTVSNMSPEDSSIYLCSVTGGHRYTFGSGTRLTVV.

The J gene is TRBJ1-5, the V gene TRBV6-1; D perhaps matches TRBD1 (6 bases). The V gene lost 6 bases and the J gene lost 6 bases, with 21 bases spanning the gap. The length of the CDR3 is 16 residues. The germline CDR1 and CDR2 sequences are MNHNS and SASEGT. CDR3 in amino acids: CASSPLGRKGGQPQHF. The DNA of the CDR3 is TGTGCCAGCAGCCCTCTGGGGAGGAAAGGGGGTCAGCCCCAGCATTTT.